This T cell receptor beta chain was recorded in a study of vaccination effects on CD4 cells after COVID-19. Profiling relied on immunoSEQ multiplex PCR, and the TCRdb table lists in-frame clones only, not all of them. The sample carries tens of thousands of clones, 74% recorded once. As for this clone: Its antigen is still unknown.

The CDR3 extends over 13 amino acids. Germline V gene data show CDR1 as MNHEY and CDR2 as SVGAGI. V was shortened by 7 bases and J by 3 bases, with 12 bases between the two germline ends. Culture proceeded for nine to eleven days, and CD4+ T cells were then isolated. Of the BNT162b2 and mRNA-1273 vaccines, participants received two doses of one or the other. The origin of this receptor is a human donor who received a COVID-19 vaccine. This specimen consisted of CD4+ T cells from PBMCs cultured without peptide, obtained after COVID-19 vaccination. The rearrangement uses TRBV6-5 and TRBJ1-2, with D possibly matching TRBD1 (6 bases). CDR3 DNA: TGTGCCAGCAATCGACAGGTCGACTATGGCTACACCTTC. Translation gives CASNRQVDYGYTF.